The rows below give T cell receptor beta chains drawn from one sample of a study of shared T cell receptors in the human thymus. Method: immunoSEQ multiplex PCR; TCRdb's copy keeps in-frame clones and lacks some. The data hold hundreds of thousands of clones, with 95% observed a single time. The sequenced sample consisted of thymocytes. The receptors stem from a human donor. Each CDR3 is given with its conserved first and last residue. The order of the fields is clone size, V gene, J gene, D gene, CDR3 DNA, CDR3 protein. The D gene is left open where the match is weak. Expanded clones get a size class; other rows say once, few or many, or leave the size out.

abundance: .; v_gene: TRBV27; j_gene: TRBJ2-1; d_gene: TRBD2; CDR3nt: TGTGCCAGCAAAACCTCTGCTCGACTAGCGGGAGATTTCGCACGGAATGAGCAGTTCTTC; CDR3aa: CASKTSARLAGDFARNEQFF
abundance: .; v_gene: TRBV5-4; j_gene: TRBJ2-3; d_gene: .; CDR3nt: TGTGCCAGCAGCCTTAGCGGAGCCTTCTTTAACACAGATACGCAGTATTTT; CDR3aa: CASSLSGAFFNTDTQYF
abundance: .; v_gene: TRBV4-3; j_gene: TRBJ2-2; d_gene: TRBD1; CDR3nt: TGCGCCAGCAGCCCTCCGGGACAGGGGCCTTCCAACACCGGGGAGCTGTTTTTT; CDR3aa: CASSPPGQGPSNTGELFF
abundance: .; v_gene: TRBV4-1; j_gene: TRBJ2-6; d_gene: TRBD2; CDR3nt: TGCGCCAGCAGCCAGGGTAGCGGGACATGGGCCAACGTCCTGACTTTC; CDR3aa: CASSQGSGTWANVLTF
abundance: .; v_gene: TRBV18; j_gene: TRBJ2-1; d_gene: .; CDR3nt: TGTGCCAGCTCACCGGCGGGGGCCTACCGAGCCTACAATGAGCAGTTCTTC; CDR3aa: CASSPAGAYRAYNEQFF
abundance: .; v_gene: TRBV15; j_gene: TRBJ2-5; d_gene: TRBD2; CDR3nt: TGTGCCACCAGCAGAGAGGGCGGGAGTCGACAAGAGACCCAGTACTTC; CDR3aa: CATSREGGSRQETQYF
abundance: .; v_gene: TRBV4-3; j_gene: TRBJ2-1; d_gene: TRBD2; CDR3nt: TGCGCCAGCAGCCAAGAACGGGGGTTGGGACTAGCGGGAGAGGGAAATGAGCAGTTCTTC; CDR3aa: CASSQERGLGLAGEGNEQFF
abundance: .; v_gene: TRBV7-3; j_gene: TRBJ2-7; d_gene: .; CDR3nt: TGTGCCAGCAGCTTAACCTTTGGGACCTATATCTCCTACGAGCAGTACTTC; CDR3aa: CASSLTFGTYISYEQYF
abundance: .; v_gene: TRBV4-1; j_gene: TRBJ2-4; d_gene: TRBD2; CDR3nt: TGCGCCAGCAGCCAAGAACAGGGACTAGCGGTCTCCGATCGATTAGCCAAAAACATTCAGTACTTC; CDR3aa: CASSQEQGLAVSDRLAKNIQYF
abundance: once; v_gene: TRBV6-6; j_gene: TRBJ2-3; d_gene: .; CDR3nt: TGTGCCAGCAGCCTAGAATGGAGGGTCATACATACGCAGTATTTT; CDR3aa: CASSLEWRVIHTQYF
abundance: .; v_gene: TRBV28; j_gene: TRBJ1-5; d_gene: .; CDR3nt: TGTGCCAGCAGTCTTCGACAGACTAGGCGGTATCAGCCCCAGCATTTT; CDR3aa: CASSLRQTRRYQPQHF
abundance: .; v_gene: TRBV9; j_gene: TRBJ2-7; d_gene: .; CDR3nt: TGTGCCATAACGACTAGTTCATACGAGCAGTACTTC; CDR3aa: CAITTSSYEQYF
abundance: .; v_gene: TRBV7-9; j_gene: TRBJ1-5; d_gene: .; CDR3nt: TGTGCCAGCAGCTTAGAGGCCCAGGGAGGCAATCAGCCCCAGCATTTT; CDR3aa: CASSLEAQGGNQPQHF
abundance: .; v_gene: TRBV9; j_gene: TRBJ2-2; d_gene: TRBD2; CDR3nt: TGTGCCAGCAGCGTAGGATTGGCTAGCGGGTACACCGGGGAGCTGTTTTTT; CDR3aa: CASSVGLASGYTGELFF
abundance: .; v_gene: TRBV9; j_gene: TRBJ2-1; d_gene: .; CDR3nt: TGTGCCAGCAGCGTCCCAACCTCCGGGGGGCTCAATGAGCAGTTCTTC; CDR3aa: CASSVPTSGGLNEQFF
abundance: .; v_gene: TRBV27; j_gene: TRBJ2-1; d_gene: TRBD2; CDR3nt: TGTGCCAGCAGTTTTACGGGAGGCTCCTACAATGAGCAGTTCTTC; CDR3aa: CASSFTGGSYNEQFF
abundance: .; v_gene: TRBV7-9; j_gene: TRBJ2-2; d_gene: TRBD1; CDR3nt: TGTGCCAGCAGCTCGGACAGGGCCCGAAGGGGGGAGCTGTTTTTT; CDR3aa: CASSSDRARRGELFF
abundance: .; v_gene: TRBV7-3; j_gene: TRBJ2-2; d_gene: .; CDR3nt: TGTGCCAGCAGCTTAACCCACACCGGGGAGCTGTTTTTT; CDR3aa: CASSLTHTGELFF
abundance: .; v_gene: TRBV11-2; j_gene: TRBJ2-7; d_gene: TRBD2; CDR3nt: TGTGCCAGCAGCTTAGGGGGCCGACTAGCGGGATTCCCCTACGAGCAGTACTTC; CDR3aa: CASSLGGRLAGFPYEQYF
abundance: .; v_gene: TRBV19; j_gene: TRBJ2-1; d_gene: .; CDR3nt: TGTGCCAGTAGTATAGCCAGCCCCTGGGACTCCTCCTACAATGAGCAGTTCTTC; CDR3aa: CASSIASPWDSSYNEQFF
abundance: .; v_gene: TRBV10-2; j_gene: TRBJ2-7; d_gene: .; CDR3nt: TGCGCCAGCAGCCTATTACGGACGGAGCCTTCCTACGAGCAGTACTTC; CDR3aa: CASSLLRTEPSYEQYF
abundance: .; v_gene: TRBV6-1; j_gene: TRBJ1-2; d_gene: TRBD1; CDR3nt: TGTGCCAGCAGTGAGGGGGGGGACAGGGACGGCTACACCTTC; CDR3aa: CASSEGGDRDGYTF
abundance: .; v_gene: TRBV30; j_gene: TRBJ2-1; d_gene: .; CDR3nt: TGTGCCTGGAGTGCGCCCGGACTCAACAATGAGCAGTTCTTC; CDR3aa: CAWSAPGLNNEQFF
abundance: .; v_gene: TRBV28; j_gene: TRBJ2-4; d_gene: .; CDR3nt: TGTGCCAGCAGTGGCCTTACCCCCTTAGCCAAAAACATTCAGTACTTC; CDR3aa: CASSGLTPLAKNIQYF
abundance: .; v_gene: TRBV28; j_gene: TRBJ1-1; d_gene: .; CDR3nt: TGTGCCAGCAGGCCTCCGGGGCCGGAGGGCACTGAAGCTTTCTTT; CDR3aa: CASRPPGPEGTEAFF
abundance: .; v_gene: TRBV6-1; j_gene: TRBJ2-3; d_gene: .; CDR3nt: TGTGCCAGCAGTGAAGCCGGGGACAGCACAGATACGCAGTATTTT; CDR3aa: CASSEAGDSTDTQYF
abundance: .; v_gene: TRBV7-9; j_gene: TRBJ1-4; d_gene: .; CDR3nt: TGTGCCAGCAGCCCAATACCAACTAATGAAAAACTGTTTTTT; CDR3aa: CASSPIPTNEKLFF
abundance: few; v_gene: TRBV5-1; j_gene: TRBJ1-2; d_gene: .; CDR3nt: TGCGCCAGCAGCTTTCGGCGGGTCACATGGGGCTACACCTTC; CDR3aa: CASSFRRVTWGYTF
abundance: .; v_gene: TRBV5-4; j_gene: TRBJ2-2; d_gene: .; CDR3nt: TGTGCCAGCAGCTTGGGGCAGGGAAGGAACACCGGGGAGCTGTTTTTT; CDR3aa: CASSLGQGRNTGELFF
abundance: .; v_gene: TRBV13; j_gene: TRBJ2-1; d_gene: TRBD2; CDR3nt: TGTGCCAGCAGCTCCGGGGCTAGCGGGGTCCCGATATTATCCTACAATGAGCAGTTCTTC; CDR3aa: CASSSGASGVPILSYNEQFF
abundance: once; v_gene: TRBV7-2; j_gene: TRBJ2-5; d_gene: .; CDR3nt: TGTGCCAGCAGCTTGGGGGATAGCAGACAAGAGACCCAGTACTTC; CDR3aa: CASSLGDSRQETQYF
abundance: .; v_gene: TRBV15; j_gene: TRBJ2-7; d_gene: .; CDR3nt: TGTGCCACCAGCAGAGAGATGTCCTACGAGCAGTACTTC; CDR3aa: CATSREMSYEQYF
abundance: once; v_gene: TRBV5-6; j_gene: TRBJ2-3; d_gene: TRBD2; CDR3nt: TGTGCCAGCAGCTTGCGGCGCGGGAGGGCCCTCGGGACAGATACGCAGTATTTT; CDR3aa: CASSLRRGRALGTDTQYF
abundance: .; v_gene: TRBV27; j_gene: TRBJ2-5; d_gene: TRBD1; CDR3nt: TGTGCCAGCAGTCCGCGGATTGGGACAGGAGAGACCCAGTACTTC; CDR3aa: CASSPRIGTGETQYF
abundance: .; v_gene: TRBV20-1; j_gene: TRBJ2-1; d_gene: .; CDR3nt: TGCAGTGCTAGAAAGGACGATGAGCAGTTCTTC; CDR3aa: CSARKDDEQFF
abundance: .; v_gene: TRBV12-5; j_gene: TRBJ2-2; d_gene: TRBD1; CDR3nt: TGTGCTAGTGGTTCATCACCACGACAGGGGTTTGGGCAGGTCGCCGGGGAGCTGTTTTTT; CDR3aa: CASGSSPRQGFGQVAGELFF
abundance: once; v_gene: TRBV7-2; j_gene: TRBJ2-3; d_gene: .; CDR3nt: TGTGCCAGCAGCGTAAAACGGGACGGCGGCCTCGATATAGATACGCAGTATTTT; CDR3aa: CASSVKRDGGLDIDTQYF
abundance: .; v_gene: TRBV7-3; j_gene: TRBJ1-1; d_gene: .; CDR3nt: TGTGCCAGCAGCTTAAGGGCAGGGAACACTGAAGCTTTCTTT; CDR3aa: CASSLRAGNTEAFF
abundance: .; v_gene: TRBV5-8; j_gene: TRBJ1-1; d_gene: .; CDR3nt: TGTGCCAGCAGCCCGGAGGTCACTGAAGCTTTCTTT; CDR3aa: CASSPEVTEAFF
abundance: .; v_gene: TRBV7-2; j_gene: TRBJ2-7; d_gene: .; CDR3nt: TGTGCCAGCCCAGGGCCGACAACCTACGAGCAGTACTTC; CDR3aa: CASPGPTTYEQYF
abundance: .; v_gene: TRBV6-6; j_gene: TRBJ2-7; d_gene: .; CDR3nt: TGTGCCAGCAGTTCCACCAGTAGTAAGCAGTACTTC; CDR3aa: CASSSTSSKQYF
abundance: .; v_gene: TRBV7-9; j_gene: TRBJ2-7; d_gene: .; CDR3nt: TGTGCCAGCAGAGAAGGCCGTCACGCGTCCTACGAGCAGTACTTC; CDR3aa: CASREGRHASYEQYF